One sample yielded the 25 T cell receptor beta chains listed below, sequenced in a study of blood T cells in healthy people across ages. A sample-barcoded 5' primer and a J-beta primer mix were used in a second PCR of about 7 to 12 cycles. TCRdb recomputed calls from the 5' RACE reads with MiXCR, one row per CDR3 protein. The table lists approximately 2,000,000 distinct CDR3 sequences, around 42% of them singletons. Sequencing was done on a sample of blood. All receptors derive from a human donor in good health.

The J gene is TRBJ1-2, the V gene TRBV6-1; D unclear. The germline CDR1 and CDR2 sequences are MNHNS and SASEGT. V was shortened by 11 bases and J by 2 bases, with 9 bases between the two germline ends. The CDR3 covers 11 residues. This CDR3 reads CAGGNNYGYTF. CDR3 nucleotides: TGTGCCGGCGGGAACAACTATGGCTACACCTTC.

This clonotype was seen only a few times. The chain has TRBV6-4 and TRBJ2-3; 13 bases match TRBD2. This CDR3 has 14 residues. J lost 6 bases, V lost 5 bases, and 2 bases had no gene match. The germline V gene encodes CDR1 MRHNA and CDR2 SNTAGT. The CDR3 sequence: CASSWTSGSDTQYF. The CDR3 coding sequence is TGTGCCAGCAGTTGGACTAGCGGGAGCGATACGCAGTATTTT.

About this clonotype: A clone one base away is much larger, so this may be a read error. This rearrangement joins TRBV4-3 to TRBJ2-3; 7 nucleotides match TRBD2. Trimming at V came to 1 base and at J to 4 bases, leaving 11 bases not matched to a gene. The CDR3 length is 17 residues. CDR1 is LGHNA, CDR2 YSLEER, per germline. This chain's CDR3 is CASSQALVAGIADTQYF. The CDR3 DNA reads TGCGCCAGCAGCCAAGCGCTGGTAGCGGGCATCGCAGATACGCAGTATTTT.

This clonotype turned up a few times. This sequence joins TRBV20-1 and TRBJ2-5; TRBD2 aligns across 14 bases. The J call is uncertain, as TRBJ2-7 better fits the DNA end. This CDR3 is built from 14 residues. CDR1 DFQATT and CDR2 SNEGSKA come from the germline V gene (reference sequence). The CDR3 bases are TGCAGTGCTAGACCGACTAGCGGGGGGGCCGAGCAGTACTTC. Translating it yields CSARPTSGGAEQYF.

The chain carries TRBV7-6 and TRBJ2-3; D is undetermined. The germline V gene has CDR1 SGHVS and CDR2 FNYEAQ. Deletions cut 6 bases from V and 0 bases from J, with 13 bases between. CDR3 size: 15 residues. CDR3 sequence reads: CASSFRRSSTDTQYF. The CDR3 DNA reads TGTGCCAGCAGTTTCCGACGGTCTAGCACAGATACGCAGTATTTT.

The J gene is TRBJ1-2, the V gene TRBV7-9, with D hard to call. This CDR3 is built from 13 residues. Trimming cost V 5 bases and J 5 bases, with 12 bases left between them. Germline V lookup: CDR1 SEHNR, CDR2 FQNEAQ (reference sequence). The CDR3 spells CASSPLPRYGYTF. CDR3 coding DNA: TGTGCCAGCAGCCCCCTGCCCCGTTATGGCTACACCTTC.

The rearrangement links TRBV12-3 or TRBV12-4 to TRBJ1-1, with 11 nucleotides matching TRBD1. The CDR3 runs to 16 residues. Germline trimming cut 6 bases from V and 0 bases from J; bases unmatched to any gene: 6. CDR3 amino acids: CASSRTGGTMNTEAFF. DNA of the CDR3: TGTGCCAGCAGCCGGACAGGGGGCACCATGAACACTGAAGCTTTCTTT.

This clonotype has more than one count but fewer than ten. This rearrangement joins TRBV20-1 to TRBJ1-2, with D unresolved. CDR1 DFQATT and CDR2 SNEGSKA come from the germline V gene (reference sequence). The V end lost 2 bases, the J end lost 4 bases, and 5 bases lay between the germline ends. This CDR3 contains 11 residues. As DNA, the CDR3 is TGCAGTGCTAGAAGTATCTATGGCTACACCTTC. It encodes CSARSIYGYTF.

V and J are TRBV7-3 and TRBJ1-1, with D unresolved. This CDR3 has 15 residues. Germline CDR1 reads SGHTA; CDR2 reads FQGTGA. The V and J ends lost 0 bases and 1 base respectively, with 9 bases between them. The CDR3 sequence is CASSLTNKGNTEAFF. DNA for the CDR3: TGTGCCAGCAGCTTAACGAACAAGGGGAACACTGAAGCTTTCTTT.

The table lists this clonotype with a few counts. The CDR3 sequence is CASSPTCTGTGFNYEQYF. The CDR3 coding sequence is TGTGCCAGCAGTCCGACATGCACCGGGACAGGGTTTAATTACGAGCAGTACTTC. The V call is TRBV12-3 or TRBV12-4, the J call TRBJ2-7, with 9 bases that match TRBD1. The ends lost 5 bases at V and 4 bases at J; junction bases unmatched: 18. The CDR3 has 18 amino acids.

This clonotype showed up just a few times. The chain couples TRBV12-5 to TRBJ1-2; TRBD1 matches 7 bases. V lost 1 base to trimming and J lost 5 bases; unmatched junction nucleotides: 7. The germline gives CDR1 LGHNT, CDR2 FRNRAP. The CDR3 runs to 15 residues. The CDR3 DNA is TGTGCTAGTGGTTTGGACACAGGGGTTAGTTATGGCTACACCTTC. It codes for CASGLDTGVSYGYTF.

The CDR3 nucleotides are TGTGCCAGCAGCTTATGGGAGGGGCAAGAGACCCAGTACTTC. As protein: CASSLWEGQETQYF. The chain joins TRBV7-2 to TRBJ2-5, with 7 bases that match TRBD2. The V and J ends lost 2 bases and 2 bases, in that order; junction bases with no gene match: 2. This CDR3 region has 14 residues. Germline-derived CDR1 and CDR2 are SGHTA and FQGNSA.

This clonotype has a handful of counts. The chain employs TRBV6-5 and TRBJ2-5; 7 bases are a match to TRBD2. Germline assignment: CDR1 MNHEY and CDR2 SVGAGI. V trimming: 10 bases; J trimming: 2 bases; junction bases outside the gene matches: 10. The CDR3 contains 14 residues. CDR3: CATAQGGAQETQYF. CDR3 sequence (DNA): TGTGCCACCGCCCAGGGAGGGGCTCAAGAGACCCAGTACTTC.

The chain employs TRBV29-1 and TRBJ2-2, with D unclear. The CDR3 spans 14 residues. The germline V gene has CDR1 SQVTM and CDR2 ANQGSEA. V shed 7 bases and J shed 3 bases, with 15 bases lying between them. The CDR3 region is CSGTTSMDTGELFF. In nucleotides, the CDR3 is TGCAGCGGGACGACGTCGATGGACACCGGGGAGCTGTTTTTT.

This clonotype appeared a few times. CDR3 in amino acids: CASSWGTGGINEQYF. CDR3 sequence (DNA): TGTGCCAGCAGCTGGGGGACCGGAGGGATTAACGAGCAGTACTTC. The chain uses TRBV7-6 and TRBJ2-7; possibly TRBD2 for D (6 bases). Germline V gene lookup returns CDR1 SGHVS and CDR2 FNYEAQ. The CDR3 is 15 amino acids. The V end lost 4 bases, the J end lost 5 bases, and 18 bases lay between the germline ends.

Concerning this clonotype: A far larger clone differs by one base, so this is likely a read error. The J gene is TRBJ2-5, the V gene TRBV5-1, with D uncertain. Trimming left V 4 bases short and J 3 bases short, with 10 bases between. Per germline, CDR1 SGHRS and CDR2 YFSETQ. The CDR3 extends over 13 amino acids. In DNA, the CDR3 is TGCGCCAGCAGCCCCGGACCCGAAGAGACCCAGTACTTC. As protein: CASSPGPEETQYF. The complete variable domain, with remaining parts taken from reference TRBV5-1 and TRBJ2-5, reads KAGVTQTPRYLIKTRGQQVTLSCSPISGHRSVSWYQQTPGQGLQFLFEYFSETQRNKGNFPGRFSGRQFSNSRSEMNVSTLELGDSALYLCASSPGPEETQYFGPGTRLLVL.

This clonotype turned up a few times. The chain employs TRBV7-2 and TRBJ1-1; D may be TRBD1 (6 bases). V lost 2 bases and J lost 7, with 11 bases in between. The CDR3 contains 13 residues. CDR1 is SGHTA and CDR2 is FQGNSA in the germline V gene. The CDR3 DNA reads TGTGCCAGCAGCTTAAGGGGGACGGTTGAAGCTTTCTTT. The encoded protein is CASSLRGTVEAFF.

In this sample, this clonotype turned up a few times. The chain couples TRBV24-1 to TRBJ2-5, with 13 bases fitting TRBD2. V was clipped by 4 bases and J by 2 bases; unmatched bases: 6. This CDR3 comprises 17 residues. Germline V gene sequence: CDR1 KGHDR, CDR2 SFDVKD. This chain's CDR3 is CATSDQTSGGAQETQYF. The CDR3 region has the DNA TGTGCCACCAGTGACCAAACTAGCGGGGGGGCACAAGAGACCCAGTACTTC.

The chain links TRBV12-3 or TRBV12-4 to TRBJ2-1, with D tentatively TRBD2 (5 bases). There are 15 residues in the CDR3. The V end was cut by 4 bases, the J end by 12 bases, with 22 bases between. This CDR3 is CASSYRFKAEDGQFF. The CDR3 region has the DNA TGTGCCAGCAGTTATCGGTTTAAGGCGGAGGATGGGCAGTTCTTC.

Comments on this clonotype: This is likely a read error, given that the CDR3 carries no conserved phenylalanine or tryptophan at its end. This chain links TRBV7-9 with TRBJ2-7, with a weak D call TRBD1 (5 bases). The germline gives CDR1 SEHNR, CDR2 FQNEAQ (reference sequence). This CDR3 has 12 residues. The germline V and J ends were trimmed by 1 base and 6 bases, with 7 bases remaining between them. The CDR3 loop is CASSLVGAEQYC. In DNA form, the CDR3 reads TGTGCCAGCAGCTTAGTAGGGGCCGAGCAGTACTGC.

Comments on this clonotype: One end of the junction does not line up with germline, which may come from a read error. The chain links TRBV7-9 to TRBJ1-3; TRBD1 matches at 7 bases. The germline CDR1 and CDR2 sequences are SEHNR and FQNEAQ (reference sequence). This CDR3 contains 14 residues. CDR3 in amino acids: CAGSSDRAGNTIYF. The CDR3 DNA sequence: TGTGCCGGCAGCTCTGACAGGGCTGGAAACACCATATATTTT. Drawing the rest from reference TRBV7-9 and TRBJ1-3, the complete variable domain is DTGVSQNPRHKITKRGQNVTFRCDPISEHNRLYWYRQTLGQGPEFLTYFQNEAQLEKSRLLSDRFSAERPKGSFSTLEIQRTEQGDSAMYLCAGSSDRAGNTIYFGEGSWLTVV.

This clonotype was seen a handful of times. V usage is TRBV24-1 and J usage is TRBJ2-7, with 10 bases matching TRBD2. CDR1 KGHDR and CDR2 SFDVKD come from the germline V gene. J gave up 2 bases and V 10 bases, and 7 bases lay outside the gene matches. The CDR3 contains 14 residues. The CDR3, as DNA: TGTGCCACACCCGGACTAGCGGAGACCTACGAGCAGTACTTC. It translates to CATPGLAETYEQYF.

This clonotype has a count of ten or more. The chain carries TRBV29-1 and TRBJ2-6; D not certain. The CDR3 totals 14 residues. The germline V and J ends were trimmed by 6 bases and 0 bases, with 9 bases remaining between them. Germline V gives CDR1 SQVTM, CDR2 ANQGSEA. CDR3 amino acids: CSVEWSSGANVLTF. CDR3 bases: TGCAGCGTGGAATGGAGCTCTGGGGCCAACGTCCTGACTTTC. The full variable domain, completed using reference TRBV29-1 and TRBJ2-6, is SAVISQKPSRDICQRGTSLTIQCQVDSQVTMMFWYRQQPGQSLTLIATANQGSEATYESGFVIDKFPISRPNLTFSTLTVSNMSPEDSSIYLCSVEWSSGANVLTFGAGSRLTVL.

The chain employs TRBV7-9 and TRBJ1-2; no clear D. The V gene lost 5 bases and the J gene lost 4 bases, with 26 bases spanning the gap. Germline V gives CDR1 SEHNR, CDR2 FQNEAQ (reference sequence). The length of the CDR3 is 18 residues. CDR3 amino acids: CASSRGSVWGDSPYGYTF. The CDR3 DNA is TGTGCCAGCAGCCGGGGTTCGGTCTGGGGTGACTCTCCCTATGGCTACACCTTC.

This clonotype was found a few times. The rearrangement uses TRBV27 and TRBJ1-2; the D gene is possibly TRBD1 (6 bases). The CDR3 has 13 amino acids. The germline V and J ends were trimmed by 6 bases and 3 bases, with 11 bases remaining between them. Germline V gene data show CDR1 as MNHEY and CDR2 as SMNVEV (reference sequence). The CDR3 loop reads CASRLDRDYGYTF. The CDR3 DNA reads as TGTGCCAGCAGACTGGACAGAGACTATGGCTACACCTTC.